This T cell receptor beta chain stems from a study of blood T cell repertoires in COVID-19. Whole-study context: Acute and convalescent COVID-19 samples came from the United States, Italy and Spain. T cells, B-cell-depleted T cells, or PBMCs supplied cDNA or gDNA.

The length of the CDR3 is 17 residues. Germline assignment: CDR1 LNHDA and CDR2 SQIVND (reference sequence). V trimming: 2 bases; J trimming: 2 bases; junction bases outside the gene matches: 8. In the original workflow: Researchers report that nucleated cell counts were estimated from reference gene primer amplification. Profiled with immunoSEQ multiplex PCR; TCRdb holds only in-frame clones, not every one. V and J calls and clone size are given by that table; D and trimming were obtained from the DNA. The sample includes 270,000 or so clones, 82% seen only once; the top ten take roughly 3.1%. The receptor comes from a woman younger than 30 with acute or convalescent COVID-19. The sequenced sample was peripheral blood. The chain carries TRBV19 and TRBJ2-1; 8 bases map to TRBD1. The CDR3 sequence is CASSIRGLDRAYNEQFF. The CDR3 bases are TGTGCCAGTAGTATACGCGGTCTGGACAGGGCCTACAATGAGCAGTTCTTC.